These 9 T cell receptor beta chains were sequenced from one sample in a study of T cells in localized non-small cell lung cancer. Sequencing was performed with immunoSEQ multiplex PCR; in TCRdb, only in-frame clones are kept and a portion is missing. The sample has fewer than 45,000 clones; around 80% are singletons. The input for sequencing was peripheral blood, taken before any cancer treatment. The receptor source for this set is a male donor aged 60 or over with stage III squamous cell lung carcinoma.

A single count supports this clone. As DNA, the CDR3 is TGTGCCAGCAGCTTAGCCGCCTACAGGGACAATGAGCAGTTCTTC. Translated, it gives CASSLAAYRDNEQFF. The rearrangement joins TRBV7-2 to TRBJ2-1; D is possibly TRBD1 (6 bases). CDR3 length equals 15 residues. Trimming took off 0 bases at V and 5 bases at J, with 11 bases between the two ends. Germline V lookup: CDR1 SGHTA, CDR2 FQGNSA.

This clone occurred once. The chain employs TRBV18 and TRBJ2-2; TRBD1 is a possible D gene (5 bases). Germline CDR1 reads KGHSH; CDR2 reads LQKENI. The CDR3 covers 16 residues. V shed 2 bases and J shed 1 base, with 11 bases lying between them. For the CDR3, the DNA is TGTGCCAGCTCACCATCCGGCAGGGTGAACACCGGGGAGCTGTTTTTT. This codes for CASSPSGRVNTGELFF.

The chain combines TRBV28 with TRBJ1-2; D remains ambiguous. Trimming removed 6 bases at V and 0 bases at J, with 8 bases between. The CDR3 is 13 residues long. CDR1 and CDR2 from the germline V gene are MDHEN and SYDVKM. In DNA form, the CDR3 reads TGTGCCAGCAGGTCTGAGACTAACTATGGCTACACCTTC. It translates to CASRSETNYGYTF.

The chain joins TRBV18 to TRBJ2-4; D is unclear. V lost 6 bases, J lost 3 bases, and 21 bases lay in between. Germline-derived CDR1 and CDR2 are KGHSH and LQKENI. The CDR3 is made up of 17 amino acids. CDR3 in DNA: TGTGCCAGCTCTCCCTCCGCAAGGGATGTCGGCAAAAACATTCAGTACTTC. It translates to CASSPSARDVGKNIQYF.

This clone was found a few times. Written as DNA, the CDR3 is TGTGCCATCCTGGCCGCGCTGACTAGCGATGTGCAGTACTTC. This encodes CAILAALTSDVQYF. The rearrangement uses TRBV6-1 and TRBJ2-7; 8 bases line up with TRBD2. V shed 10 bases and J 9 bases; nucleotides not matched to a gene: 17. This CDR3 has 14 residues. Germline CDR1 is MNHNS and CDR2 is SASEGT.

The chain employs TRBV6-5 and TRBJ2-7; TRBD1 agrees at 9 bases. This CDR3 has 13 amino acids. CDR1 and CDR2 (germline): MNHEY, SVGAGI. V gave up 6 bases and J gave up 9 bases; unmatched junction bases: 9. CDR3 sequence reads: CASSSPGTGTQYF. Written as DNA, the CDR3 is TGTGCCAGCAGCAGTCCCGGGACAGGGACGCAGTACTTC.

This CDR3 is CASTGSGRLLDTQYF. CDR3 DNA sequence: TGCGCCAGCACCGGCAGCGGGAGGTTGTTAGATACGCAGTATTTT. V usage is TRBV5-1 and J usage is TRBJ2-3, with 9 bases aligning to TRBD2. CDR1 SGHRS and CDR2 YFSETQ come from the germline V gene. The CDR3 runs 15 residues. With V trimmed by 6 bases and J by 5 bases, 10 bases remained unmatched.

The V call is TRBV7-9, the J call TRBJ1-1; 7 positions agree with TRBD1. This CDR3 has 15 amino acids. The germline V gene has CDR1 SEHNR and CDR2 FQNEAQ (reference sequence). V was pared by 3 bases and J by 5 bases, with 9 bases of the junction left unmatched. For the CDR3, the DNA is TGTGCCAGCAGCTTGACAGGGTCCTCGAGGACTGAAGCTTTCTTT. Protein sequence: CASSLTGSSRTEAFF.

Here the CDR3 reads CASSTGQGSYNEQFF. CDR3 DNA: TGTGCCAGTAGTACGGGACAGGGATCCTACAATGAGCAGTTCTTC. The chain joins TRBV19 to TRBJ2-1; 9 nucleotides match TRBD1. The CDR3 has 15 residues. V trimming: 4 bases; J trimming: 1 base; junction bases outside the gene matches: 2. Germline-derived CDR1 and CDR2 are LNHDA and SQIVND (reference sequence).